The present T cell receptor (beta chain) was sequenced within a study of CD8+ T cells in alopecia areata. The CDR3 is made up of 14 amino acids. Germline values: CDR1 SQVTM, CDR2 ANQGSEA. The J segment lost 0 bases and the V segment lost 7 bases, leaving 8 bases of the junction unmatched. Broader study findings: For lesional scalp, especially alopecia totalis/universalis, clonality was higher than in normal scalp.

Extracted from the samples, RNA was reverse transcribed into cDNA to serve as the sequencing template. Sequencing used immunoSEQ multiplex PCR; TCRdb keeps in-frame clones, though not all of them. The table records around 140,000 clones, around 87% of them present only once. As to this clone: Its antigen remains unidentified.

Lesional scalp tissue (obtained by punch biopsy) and peripheral blood were collected from alopecia areata patients. J is TRBJ1-1 and V is TRBV29-1; 7 bases match TRBD1. Sequencing used CD8+ T cells sorted from blood, obtained at week 0. This TCR was recovered from a human donor with alopecia areata. The CDR3 here is CSADPTGMNTEAFF. For the CDR3, the DNA is TGCAGCGCAGATCCGACAGGGATGAACACTGAAGCTTTCTTT.